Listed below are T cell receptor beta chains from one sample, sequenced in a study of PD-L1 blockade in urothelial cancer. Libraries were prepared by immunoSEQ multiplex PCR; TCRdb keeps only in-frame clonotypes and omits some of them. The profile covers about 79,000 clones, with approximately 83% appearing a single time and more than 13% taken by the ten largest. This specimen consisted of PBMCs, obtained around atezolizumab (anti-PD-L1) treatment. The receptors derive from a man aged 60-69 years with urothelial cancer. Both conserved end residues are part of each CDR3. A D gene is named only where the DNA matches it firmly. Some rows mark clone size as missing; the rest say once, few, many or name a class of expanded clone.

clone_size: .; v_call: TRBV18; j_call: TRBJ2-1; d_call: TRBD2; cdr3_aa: CASSPRTSGDSYNEQFF; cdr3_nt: TGTGCCAGCTCCCCTCGGACTAGCGGGGACTCCTACAATGAGCAGTTCTTC
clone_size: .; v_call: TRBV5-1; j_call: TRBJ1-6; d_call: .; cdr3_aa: CASSLVGRSPLHF; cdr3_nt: TGCGCCAGCAGCTTGGTGGGCCGATCGCCCCTCCACTTT
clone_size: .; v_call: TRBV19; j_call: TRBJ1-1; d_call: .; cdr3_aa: CASSPYAGHTEAFF; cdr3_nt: TGTGCCAGTAGTCCCTACGCAGGCCACACTGAAGCTTTCTTT
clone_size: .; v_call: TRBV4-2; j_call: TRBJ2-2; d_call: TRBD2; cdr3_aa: CASSQDQGTTNTGELFF; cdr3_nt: TGTGCCAGCAGCCAAGATCAAGGGACTACGAACACCGGGGAGCTGTTTTTT
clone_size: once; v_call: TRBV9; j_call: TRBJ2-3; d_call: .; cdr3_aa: CASSVAGLDTDTQYF; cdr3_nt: TGTGCCAGCAGCGTAGCGGGGTTAGACACAGATACGCAGTATTTT
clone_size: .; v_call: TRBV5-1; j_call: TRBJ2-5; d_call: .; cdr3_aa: CASRWGLAQETQYF; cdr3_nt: TGCGCCAGCAGATGGGGGCTAGCACAAGAGACCCAGTACTTC
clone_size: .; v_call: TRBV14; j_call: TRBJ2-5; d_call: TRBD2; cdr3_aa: CASSHPGLAGQETQYF; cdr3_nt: TGTGCCAGCAGCCACCCGGGGCTAGCGGGGCAAGAGACCCAGTACTTC
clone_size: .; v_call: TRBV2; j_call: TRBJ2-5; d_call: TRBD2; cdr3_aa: CASSGTSVETQYF; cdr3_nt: TGTGCCAGCAGTGGGACTAGCGTGGAGACCCAGTACTTC
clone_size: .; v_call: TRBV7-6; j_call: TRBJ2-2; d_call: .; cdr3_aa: CASSLVGGAGVNTGELFF; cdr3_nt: TGTGCCAGCAGCTTAGTAGGCGGTGCAGGGGTGAACACCGGGGAGCTGTTTTTT
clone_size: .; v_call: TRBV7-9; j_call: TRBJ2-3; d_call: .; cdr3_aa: CASSLTGTPWGDTQYF; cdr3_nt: TGTGCCAGCAGTTTAACCGGGACTCCTTGGGGGGATACGCAGTATTTT
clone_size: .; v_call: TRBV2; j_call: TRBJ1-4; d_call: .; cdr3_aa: CASSKEDVGEKLFF; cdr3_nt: TGTGCCAGCAGTAAGGAGGACGTCGGTGAAAAACTGTTTTTT
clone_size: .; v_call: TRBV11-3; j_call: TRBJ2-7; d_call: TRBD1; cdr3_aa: CASSLRQGPLPEQYF; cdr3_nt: TGTGCCAGCAGCTTAAGACAGGGGCCTCTCCCCGAGCAGTACTTC
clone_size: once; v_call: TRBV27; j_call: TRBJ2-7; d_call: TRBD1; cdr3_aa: CASSLTGAYEQYF; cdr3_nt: TGTGCCAGCAGTTTAACAGGGGCCTACGAGCAGTACTTC
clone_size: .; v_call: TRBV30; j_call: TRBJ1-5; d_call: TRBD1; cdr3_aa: CAWSKGRQGSNQPQHF; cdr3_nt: TGTGCCTGGAGTAAGGGAAGACAGGGGAGCAATCAGCCCCAGCATTTT
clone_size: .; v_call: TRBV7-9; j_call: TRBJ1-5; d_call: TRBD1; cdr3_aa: CASSLGDRVGQPQHF; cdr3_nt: TGTGCCAGCAGCTTAGGGGACAGGGTGGGTCAGCCCCAGCATTTT
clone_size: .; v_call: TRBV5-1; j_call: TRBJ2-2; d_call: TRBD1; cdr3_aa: CASSQDRVTGELFF; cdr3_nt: TGCGCCAGCAGCCAGGACAGGGTAACCGGGGAGCTGTTTTTT
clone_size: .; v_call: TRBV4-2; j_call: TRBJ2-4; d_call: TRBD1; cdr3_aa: CASSQVLQGAAKNIQYF; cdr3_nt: TGTGCCAGCAGCCAAGTTTTGCAGGGGGCGGCCAAAAACATTCAGTACTTC
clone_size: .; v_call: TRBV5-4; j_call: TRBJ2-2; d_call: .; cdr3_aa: CASSLGFSLTGELFF; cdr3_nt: TGTGCCAGCAGCTTGGGTTTTAGTCTCACCGGGGAGCTGTTTTTT
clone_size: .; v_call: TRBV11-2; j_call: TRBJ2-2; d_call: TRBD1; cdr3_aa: CASSPGQGKTGELFF; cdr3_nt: TGTGCCAGCAGCCCGGGACAGGGGAAGACCGGGGAGCTGTTTTTT
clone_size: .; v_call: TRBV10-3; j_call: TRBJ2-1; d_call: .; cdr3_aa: CAISEPLNEQFF; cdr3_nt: TGTGCCATCAGTGAGCCCCTGAATGAGCAGTTCTTC
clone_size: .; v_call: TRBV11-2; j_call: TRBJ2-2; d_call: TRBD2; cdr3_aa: CASSHNSGENSGELFF; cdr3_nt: TGTGCCAGCAGCCACAACAGCGGGGAGAATTCCGGGGAGCTGTTTTTT
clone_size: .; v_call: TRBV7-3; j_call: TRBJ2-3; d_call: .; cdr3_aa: CASSSRAGDAADTQYF; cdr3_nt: TGTGCCAGCAGCTCAAGGGCAGGGGACGCCGCAGATACGCAGTATTTT
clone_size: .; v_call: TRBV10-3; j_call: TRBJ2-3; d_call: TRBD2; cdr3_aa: CAISESGGGTDTQYF; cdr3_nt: TGTGCCATCAGTGAGTCGGGGGGGGGCACAGATACGCAGTATTTT
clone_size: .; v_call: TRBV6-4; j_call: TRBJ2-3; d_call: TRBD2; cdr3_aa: CASRGLAGGRTDTQYF; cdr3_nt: TGTGCCAGCAGAGGACTAGCGGGGGGCCGCACAGATACGCAGTATTTT
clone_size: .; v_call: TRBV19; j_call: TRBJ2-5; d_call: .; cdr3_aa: CASSPGQQGTQYF; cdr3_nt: TGTGCCAGTAGTCCCGGACAGCAGGGGACCCAGTACTTC
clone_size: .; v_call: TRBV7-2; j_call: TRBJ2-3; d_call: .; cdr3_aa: CASSLAPRNTDTQYF; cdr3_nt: TGTGCCAGCAGCTTAGCGCCGAGGAACACAGATACGCAGTATTTT
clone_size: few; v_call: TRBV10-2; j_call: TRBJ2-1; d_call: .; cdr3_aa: CASKKGAGIVDEQFF; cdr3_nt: TGCGCCAGCAAAAAAGGGGCAGGGATAGTGGATGAGCAGTTCTTC
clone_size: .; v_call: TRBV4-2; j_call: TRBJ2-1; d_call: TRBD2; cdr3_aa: CASSQEASGGPLSYNEQFF; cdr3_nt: TGTGCCAGCAGCCAAGAAGCTAGCGGGGGGCCGCTATCCTACAATGAGCAGTTCTTC
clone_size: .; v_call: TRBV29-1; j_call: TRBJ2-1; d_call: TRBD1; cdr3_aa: CSVVIQGAEQFF; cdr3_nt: TGCAGCGTCGTAATCCAGGGGGCTGAGCAGTTCTTC
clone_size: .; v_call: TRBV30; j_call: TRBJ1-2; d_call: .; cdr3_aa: CAWSRVGRGGYTF; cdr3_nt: TGTGCCTGGAGCAGGGTGGGGCGCGGAGGCTACACCTTC
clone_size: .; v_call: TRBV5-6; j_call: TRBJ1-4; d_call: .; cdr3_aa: CASSLSAGAPEKLFF; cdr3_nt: TGTGCCAGCAGCTTGAGTGCAGGGGCGCCAGAAAAACTGTTTTTT
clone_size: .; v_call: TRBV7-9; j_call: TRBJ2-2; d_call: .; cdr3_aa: CASSLSQNTGELFF; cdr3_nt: TGTGCCAGCAGCTTATCACAGAACACCGGGGAGCTGTTTTTT
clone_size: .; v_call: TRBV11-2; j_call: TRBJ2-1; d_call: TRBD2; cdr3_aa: CASSAGTTSENEQFF; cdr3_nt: TGTGCCAGCAGCGCCGGGACTACCTCAGAGAATGAGCAGTTCTTC
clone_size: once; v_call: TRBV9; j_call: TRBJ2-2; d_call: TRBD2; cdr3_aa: CASSVGLGLLEPGELFF; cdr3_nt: TGTGCCAGCAGCGTAGGATTGGGACTACTAGAGCCCGGGGAGCTGTTTTTT
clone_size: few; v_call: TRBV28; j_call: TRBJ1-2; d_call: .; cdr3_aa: CASRRGGTYGYTF; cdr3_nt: TGTGCCAGCAGGCGAGGGGGAACTTATGGCTACACCTTC
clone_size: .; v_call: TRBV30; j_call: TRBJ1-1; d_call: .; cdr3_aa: CAWMSRQIGAEAFF; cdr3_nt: TGTGCCTGGATGTCCCGACAGATTGGGGCTGAAGCTTTCTTT
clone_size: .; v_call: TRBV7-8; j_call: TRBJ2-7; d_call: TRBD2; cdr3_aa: CASSRRTSGGTGYEQYF; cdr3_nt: TGTGCCAGCAGCCGGCGGACTAGCGGGGGCACGGGGTACGAGCAGTACTTC
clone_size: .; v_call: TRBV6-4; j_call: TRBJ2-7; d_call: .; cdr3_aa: CAKHRVHQAYEQYF; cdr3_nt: TGTGCCAAACACAGGGTTCATCAAGCCTACGAGCAGTACTTC
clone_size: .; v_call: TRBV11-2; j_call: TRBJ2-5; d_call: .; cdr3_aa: CASGRWGVHQETQYF; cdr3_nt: TGTGCCAGCGGCCGGTGGGGGGTCCACCAAGAGACCCAGTACTTC
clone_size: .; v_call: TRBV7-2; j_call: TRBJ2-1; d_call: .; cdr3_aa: CASSLLGTPLYNEQFF; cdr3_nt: TGTGCCAGCAGCTTATTAGGGACACCGCTCTACAATGAGCAGTTCTTC
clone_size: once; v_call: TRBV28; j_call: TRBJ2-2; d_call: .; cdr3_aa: CASSRARRAGELFF; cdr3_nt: TGTGCCAGCAGTCGCGCCCGCCGCGCCGGGGAGCTGTTTTTT
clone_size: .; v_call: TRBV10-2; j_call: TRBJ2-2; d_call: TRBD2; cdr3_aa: CASRSGATGELFF; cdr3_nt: TGCGCCAGCAGGAGCGGGGCCACCGGGGAGCTGTTTTTT
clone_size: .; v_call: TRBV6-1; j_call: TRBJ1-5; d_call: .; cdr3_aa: CASSGQPNQPQHF; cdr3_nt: TGTGCCAGCAGTGGACAGCCCAATCAGCCCCAGCATTTT
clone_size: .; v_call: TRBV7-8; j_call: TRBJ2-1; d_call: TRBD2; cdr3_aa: CASSLVGGGSSYNEQFF; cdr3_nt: TGTGCCAGCAGCTTAGTGGGGGGGGGTAGCTCCTACAATGAGCAGTTCTTC
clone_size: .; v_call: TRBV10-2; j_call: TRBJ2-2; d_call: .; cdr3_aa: CASSEARGGTGELFF; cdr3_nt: TGCGCCAGCAGTGAGGCGAGGGGGGGGACCGGGGAGCTGTTTTTT
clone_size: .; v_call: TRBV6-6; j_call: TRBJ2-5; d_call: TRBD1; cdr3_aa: CATFPGTAGGETQYF; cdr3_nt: TGTGCCACCTTCCCCGGGACAGCCGGCGGAGAGACCCAGTACTTC
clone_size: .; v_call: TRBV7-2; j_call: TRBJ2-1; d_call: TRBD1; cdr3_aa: CASSLAGQGSAEQFF; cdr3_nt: TGTGCCAGCAGCTTAGCGGGACAGGGGTCCGCTGAGCAGTTCTTC
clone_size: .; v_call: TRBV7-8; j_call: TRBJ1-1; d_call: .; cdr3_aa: CASSNPQGSEAFF; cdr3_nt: TGTGCCAGCAGCAACCCTCAGGGATCTGAAGCTTTCTTT
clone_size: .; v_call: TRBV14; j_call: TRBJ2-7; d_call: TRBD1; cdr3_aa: CASSQPGQGVEQYF; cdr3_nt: TGTGCCAGCAGCCAACCGGGACAGGGGGTTGAGCAGTACTTC
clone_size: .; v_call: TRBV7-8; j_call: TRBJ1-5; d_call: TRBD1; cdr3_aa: CASSLLSGQGNQPQHF; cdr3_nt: TGTGCCAGCAGCTTACTTTCGGGACAGGGAAATCAGCCCCAGCATTTT
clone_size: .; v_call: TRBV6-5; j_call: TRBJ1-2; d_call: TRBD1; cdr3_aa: CASSYSGTGAGYTF; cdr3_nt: TGTGCCAGCAGTTACTCCGGGACAGGGGCAGGCTACACCTTC
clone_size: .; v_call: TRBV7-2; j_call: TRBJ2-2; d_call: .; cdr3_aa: CASSLATSAGELFF; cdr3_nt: TGTGCCAGCAGCTTAGCGACGAGCGCCGGGGAGCTGTTTTTT
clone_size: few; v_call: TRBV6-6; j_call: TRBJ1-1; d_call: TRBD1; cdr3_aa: CASSYTPDRGEAFF; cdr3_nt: TGTGCCAGCAGTTACACCCCGGACAGGGGGGAAGCTTTCTTT
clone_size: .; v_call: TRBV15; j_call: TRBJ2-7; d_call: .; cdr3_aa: CATSRDDYFSYEQYF; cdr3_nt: TGTGCCACCAGCAGAGATGATTACTTCTCCTACGAGCAGTACTTC
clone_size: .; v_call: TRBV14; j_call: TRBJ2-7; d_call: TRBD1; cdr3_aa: CASSPLYGTGGHEQYF; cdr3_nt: TGTGCCAGCAGCCCCCTCTATGGGACAGGGGGCCACGAGCAGTACTTC
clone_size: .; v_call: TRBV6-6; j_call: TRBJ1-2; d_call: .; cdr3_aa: CASNAPSRDSYGYTF; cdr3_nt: TGTGCCAGCAACGCACCCTCCAGGGATAGTTACGGCTACACCTTC
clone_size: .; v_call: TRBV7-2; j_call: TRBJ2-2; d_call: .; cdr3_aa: CASSLTRAGELFF; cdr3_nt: TGTGCCAGCAGCTTAACCAGGGCCGGGGAGCTGTTTTTT
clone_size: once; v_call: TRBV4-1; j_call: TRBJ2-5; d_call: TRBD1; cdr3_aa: CASSQVGRGRGETQYF; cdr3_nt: TGCGCCAGCAGCCAAGTCGGCAGGGGGCGCGGAGAGACCCAGTACTTC
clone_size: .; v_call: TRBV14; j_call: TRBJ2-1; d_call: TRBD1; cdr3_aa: CASSQEGRRTGYNEQFF; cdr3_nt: TGTGCCAGCAGCCAAGAAGGTAGGAGGACAGGGTACAATGAGCAGTTCTTC
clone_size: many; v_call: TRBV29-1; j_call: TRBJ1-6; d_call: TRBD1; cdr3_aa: CSAGTGGNSPLHF; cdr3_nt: TGCAGCGCTGGGACAGGTGGTAATTCACCCCTCCACTTT